Shown below are 9 T cell receptor beta chains from a single sample sequenced in a study of Graves' ophthalmopathy and Graves' hyperthyroidism. Amplified material comprised TCR beta CDR3 regions derived from RNA transcripts. Following a first-round RT-PCR that used HTBI primers, a second-round multiplex PCR was carried out. TCRdb called the multiplex PCR reads again in MiXCR, with one record for every CDR3 protein. The table has approximately 500,000 distinct CDR3 sequences, approximately 14% seen once. Sequences were obtained from blood. The source of these receptors is a young woman with Graves' ophthalmopathy.

This clonotype has at least ten counts. The genes are TRBV5-1 and TRBJ2-5; TRBD2 aligns across 7 bases. In germline, CDR1 is SGHRS, CDR2 YFSETQ. The V segment lost 4 bases and the J segment 5 bases; nucleotides outside the gene matches: 5. This CDR3 comprises 13 residues. CDR3 coding DNA: TGCGCCAGCAGCCCGGGAGGCAGGGAGACCCAGTACTTC. Translation: CASSPGGRETQYF.

Concerning this clonotype itself: One end of the junction is discordant with germline, which a read error may explain. This chain connects TRBV12-3 or TRBV12-4 to TRBJ2-4; TRBD1 is a possible D gene (6 bases). This CDR3 region has 13 residues. The CDR3 nucleotides read TGTGCCAGCAGTTTAGGGCTTGGGGACATTAAGTACTTC. This translates into CASSLGLGDIKYF.

This clonotype has ten or more counts. The CDR3 region is CASTRTAYSYEQYF. The DNA of the CDR3 is TGTGCCAGCACGCGGACAGCCTACTCCTACGAGCAGTACTTC. The chain combines TRBV28 with TRBJ2-7, with D perhaps TRBD1 (6 bases). CDR1 MDHEN and CDR2 SYDVKM come from the germline V gene. Trimming took 7 bases from V and 0 from J, leaving 13 bases between them. The CDR3 has 14 amino acids.

This clonotype occurred many times. The chain carries TRBV28 and TRBJ2-5; 8 bases map to TRBD2. In germline, CDR1 is MDHEN, CDR2 SYDVKM. Trimming removed 7 bases from V and 4 bases from J; junction bases left unmatched: 8. CDR3 length: 14 amino acids. The CDR3: CASTPGLGRETQYF. CDR3 DNA sequence: TGTGCCAGCACCCCGGGACTAGGGCGAGAGACCCAGTACTTC.

This clonotype was detected a few times. A read error is possible here, since a much larger clone lies one base away. The chain joins TRBV7-2 to TRBJ1-6, with D unresolved. The CDR3 runs to 15 residues. Germline V gene data show CDR1 as SGHTA and CDR2 as FQGNSA. The CDR3 bases are TGTGCCAGCAGCTCACGGAGGACCTATAATTCACACCTCCACTTT. Translated: CASSSRRTYNSHLHF.

This clonotype was seen at least ten times. The chain carries TRBV20-1 and TRBJ1-1; TRBD1 might be the D (6 bases). Between the trimmed V and J ends, which lost 4 bases and 4 bases, there was a span of 16 bases. Germline loops: CDR1 DFQATT, CDR2 SNEGSKA (reference sequence). CDR3 size: 14 residues. The CDR3 loop is CSAKRTGMSTEAFF. CDR3 sequence (DNA): TGCAGTGCTAAGCGAACAGGGATGAGCACTGAAGCTTTCTTT.

A remark on this clonotype: This clone may be a read error of a much larger clone one base away. No conserved phenylalanine or tryptophan ends this CDR3, so it is likely a read error. This chain uses TRBV7-2 with TRBJ1-2, with a weak D call TRBD1 (5 bases). V lost 2 bases and J lost 8, with 15 bases in between. This CDR3 is 14 amino acids long. The germline gives CDR1 SGHTA, CDR2 FQGNSA. CDR3 DNA sequence: TGTGCCAGCAGCTTACGGGACGTGGGGGGAGGCTACACCCTC. This encodes CASSLRDVGGGYTL.

This clonotype was counted many times. The chain uses TRBV29-1 and TRBJ2-7; D assignment may be TRBD1 or TRBD2 (6 bases each). V was shortened by 6 bases and J by 4 bases, with 13 bases between the two germline ends. The CDR3 has 12 amino acids. Germline V gives CDR1 SQVTM, CDR2 ANQGSEA. CDR3 region: CSVRRGEYEQYF. As DNA, the CDR3 is TGCAGCGTCCGGAGGGGGGAGTACGAGCAGTACTTC.

This clonotype occurred many times. The chain has TRBV7-2 and TRBJ1-3; D uncertain. Germline CDR1 is SGHTA and CDR2 is FQGNSA. Trimming cost V 4 bases and J 0 bases, with 7 bases left between them. The CDR3 loop spans 14 amino acids. Written as DNA, the CDR3 is TGTGCCAGCAGCTCCAAAAGCTCTGGAAACACCATATATTTT. Encoded protein: CASSSKSSGNTIYF.